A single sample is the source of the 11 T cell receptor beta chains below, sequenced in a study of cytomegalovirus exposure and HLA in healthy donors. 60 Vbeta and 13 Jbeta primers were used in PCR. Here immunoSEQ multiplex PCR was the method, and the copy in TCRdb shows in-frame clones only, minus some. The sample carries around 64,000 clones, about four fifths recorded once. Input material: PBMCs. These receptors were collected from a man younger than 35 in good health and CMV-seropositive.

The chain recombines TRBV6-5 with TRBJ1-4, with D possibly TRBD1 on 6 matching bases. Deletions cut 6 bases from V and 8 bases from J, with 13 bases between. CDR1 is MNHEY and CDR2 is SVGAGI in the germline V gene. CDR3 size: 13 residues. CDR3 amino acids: CASRLTGSEKLFF. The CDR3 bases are TGTGCCAGCAGACTGACAGGATCCGAAAAACTGTTTTTT.

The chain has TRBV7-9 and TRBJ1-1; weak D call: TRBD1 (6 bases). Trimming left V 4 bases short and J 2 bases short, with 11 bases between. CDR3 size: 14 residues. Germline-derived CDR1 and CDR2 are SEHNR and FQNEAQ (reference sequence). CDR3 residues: CASSSRTENTEAFF. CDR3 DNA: TGTGCCAGCAGCTCCAGGACAGAAAACACTGAAGCTTTCTTT.

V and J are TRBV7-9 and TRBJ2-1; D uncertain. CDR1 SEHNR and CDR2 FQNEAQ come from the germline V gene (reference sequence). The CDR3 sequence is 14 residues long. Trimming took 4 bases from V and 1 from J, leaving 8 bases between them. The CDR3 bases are TGTGCCAGCAGCTCCCCGCTATCCTACAATGAGCAGTTCTTC. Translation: CASSSPLSYNEQFF.

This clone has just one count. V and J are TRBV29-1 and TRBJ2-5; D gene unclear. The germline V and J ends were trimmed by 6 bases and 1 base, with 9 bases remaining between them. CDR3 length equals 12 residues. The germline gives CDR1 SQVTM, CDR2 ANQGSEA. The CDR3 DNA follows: TGCAGCGTCTCTGACATCCAAGAGACCCAGTACTTC. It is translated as CSVSDIQETQYF. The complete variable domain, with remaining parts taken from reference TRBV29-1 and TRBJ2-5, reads SAVISQKPSRDICQRGTSLTIQCQVDSQVTMMFWYRQQPGQSLTLIATANQGSEATYESGFVIDKFPISRPNLTFSTLTVSNMSPEDSSIYLCSVSDIQETQYFGPGTRLLVL.

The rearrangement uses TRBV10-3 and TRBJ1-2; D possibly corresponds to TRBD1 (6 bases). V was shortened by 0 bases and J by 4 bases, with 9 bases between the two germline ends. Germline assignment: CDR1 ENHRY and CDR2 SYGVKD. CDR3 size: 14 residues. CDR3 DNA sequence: TGTGCCATCAGTGAGTCCGGGGACACCTATGGCTACACCTTC. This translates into CAISESGDTYGYTF.

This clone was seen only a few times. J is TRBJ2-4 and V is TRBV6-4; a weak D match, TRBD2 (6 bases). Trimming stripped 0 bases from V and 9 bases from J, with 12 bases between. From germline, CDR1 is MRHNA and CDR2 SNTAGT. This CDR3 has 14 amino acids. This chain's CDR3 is CASSDSGGSGIQYF. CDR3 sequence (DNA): TGTGCCAGCAGTGACTCGGGGGGTAGCGGCATTCAGTACTTC.

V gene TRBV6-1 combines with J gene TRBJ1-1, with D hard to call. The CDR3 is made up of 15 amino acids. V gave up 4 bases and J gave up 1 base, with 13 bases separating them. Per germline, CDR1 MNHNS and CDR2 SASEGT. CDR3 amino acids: CASSGGVPQNTEAFF. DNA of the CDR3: TGTGCCAGCAGTGGTGGAGTCCCGCAGAACACTGAAGCTTTCTTT.

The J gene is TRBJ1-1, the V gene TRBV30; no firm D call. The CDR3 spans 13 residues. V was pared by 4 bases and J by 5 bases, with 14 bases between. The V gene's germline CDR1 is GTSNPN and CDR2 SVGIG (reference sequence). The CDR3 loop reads CAWTLKGDTEAFF. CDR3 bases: TGTGCCTGGACCCTAAAGGGAGATACTGAAGCTTTCTTT.

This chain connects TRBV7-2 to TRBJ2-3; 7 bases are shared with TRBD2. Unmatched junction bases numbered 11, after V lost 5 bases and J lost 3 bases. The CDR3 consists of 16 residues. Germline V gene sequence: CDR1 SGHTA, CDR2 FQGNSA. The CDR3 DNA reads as TGTGCCAGCAGCCGGCAGGGCGGGGGAACGACAGATACGCAGTATTTT. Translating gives CASSRQGGGTTDTQYF.

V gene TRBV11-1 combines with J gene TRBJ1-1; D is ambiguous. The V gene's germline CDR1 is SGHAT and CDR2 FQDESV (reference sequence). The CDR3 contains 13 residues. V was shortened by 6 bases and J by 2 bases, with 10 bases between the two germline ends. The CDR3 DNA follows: TGTGCCAGCAGTATACAAGTTAACACTGAAGCTTTCTTT. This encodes CASSIQVNTEAFF.

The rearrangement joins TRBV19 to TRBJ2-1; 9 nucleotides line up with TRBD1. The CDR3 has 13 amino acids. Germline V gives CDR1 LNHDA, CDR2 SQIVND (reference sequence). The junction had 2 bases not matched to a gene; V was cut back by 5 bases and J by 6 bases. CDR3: CASSYRGRNEQFF. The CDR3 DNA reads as TGTGCCAGTAGTTACAGGGGGCGCAATGAGCAGTTCTTC.